One TCR beta chain is described in this entry. Its antigen is still unknown. This specimen comes from a study of glioma-infiltrating T cells after dendritic cell vaccination. Indicated time point: after dendritic cell vaccination, including at tumor progression/relapse. Before vaccination, two weeks after the third vaccination, and at progression, PBMC were collected. Whole-study findings and limits: Estimated pretreatment TIL content predicted outcome after dendritic cell vaccination.

This CDR3 is 12 amino acids long. V shed 11 bases and J shed 0 bases, with 10 bases lying between them. CDR1 and CDR2 from the germline V gene are LNHNV and YYDKDF (reference sequence). Primers: 60 V beta forward and 13 J beta reverse. TCRdb's table, derived via immunoSEQ multiplex PCR, lists solely in-frame clones and lacks some. The table shows 90,000 to 95,000 clones, with roughly four fifths occurring only once. Here the sequenced sample was blood, taken after dendritic cell vaccination. V gene TRBV15 combines with J gene TRBJ2-5; D not resolved. The receptor was isolated from a human donor with glioblastoma. CDR3 nucleotide sequence: TGTGCCTCCGGGTTGTACCAAGAGACCCAGTACTTC. Its protein is CASGLYQETQYF.